This T cell receptor beta chain derives from a study of technical replicates of blood from a few donors. Germline-derived CDR1 and CDR2 are SEHNR and FQNEAQ (reference sequence). CDR3 size: 15 residues. V was shortened by 1 base and J by 4 bases, with 12 bases between the two germline ends. Method: immunoSEQ multiplex PCR; TCRdb's copy keeps in-frame clones and lacks some. This table has approximately 75,000 clones, 97% appearing once. This TCR was recovered from a human donor in good health. This chain links TRBV7-9 with TRBJ2-3, with TRBD2 as a possible D gene (5 bases). Sequencing used T cells isolated from PBMCs. The chain's CDR3 is CASSLGGGVADTQYF. The CDR3 nucleotides read TGTGCCAGCAGCTTAGGAGGAGGAGTGGCAGATACGCAGTATTTT.